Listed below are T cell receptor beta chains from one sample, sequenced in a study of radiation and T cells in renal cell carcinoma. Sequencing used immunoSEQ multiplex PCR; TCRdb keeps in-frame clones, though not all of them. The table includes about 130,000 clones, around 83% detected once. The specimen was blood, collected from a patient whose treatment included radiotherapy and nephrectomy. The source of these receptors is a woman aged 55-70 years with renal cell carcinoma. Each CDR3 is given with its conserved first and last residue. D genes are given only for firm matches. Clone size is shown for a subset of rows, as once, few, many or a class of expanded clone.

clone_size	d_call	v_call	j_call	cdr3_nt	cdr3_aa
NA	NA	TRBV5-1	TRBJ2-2	TGCGCCAGCAGCTTGTCGACTTCCTCCGGGGAGCTGTTTTTT	CASSLSTSSGELFF
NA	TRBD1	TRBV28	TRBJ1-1	TGTGCCAGCACCCAAGGTGGACAGGGGAACACTGAAGCTTTCTTT	CASTQGGQGNTEAFF
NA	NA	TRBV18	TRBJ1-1	TGTGCCAGCTCCCTCGGGCAGAACACTGAAGCTTTCTTT	CASSLGQNTEAFF
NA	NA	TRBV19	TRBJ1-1	TGTGCCAGTACCTCTAACCGGGACAAGGCTGAAGCTTTCTTT	CASTSNRDKAEAFF
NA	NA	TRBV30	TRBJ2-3	TGTGCCTGGAGTGGTACCACAGATACGCAGTATTTT	CAWSGTTDTQYF
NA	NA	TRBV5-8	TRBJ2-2	TGTGCCAGCAGCTCACGAGATACAGTCCGGGAGCTGTTTTTT	CASSSRDTVRELFF
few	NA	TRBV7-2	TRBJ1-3	TGTGCCAGCGGCACATCTGGAAACACCATATATTTT	CASGTSGNTIYF
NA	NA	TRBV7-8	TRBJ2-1	TGTGCCAGCAGCTGGGTAGGGACCCCCGGAGGGGAGCAGTTCTTC	CASSWVGTPGGEQFF
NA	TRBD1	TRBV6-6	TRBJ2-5	TGTGCCAGCAGTTACTCCAGGGGGATTGAGACCCAGTACTTC	CASSYSRGIETQYF
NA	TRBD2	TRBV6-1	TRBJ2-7	TGTGCCAGCAGTGAGGGACTACTGTACGAGCAGTACTTC	CASSEGLLYEQYF
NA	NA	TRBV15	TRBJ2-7	TGTGCCACCAGCAGATATGGGACTGACGCCTACGAGCAGTACTTC	CATSRYGTDAYEQYF
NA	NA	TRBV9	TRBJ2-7	TGTGCCAGCAGCGGAAAACAGGGATACGAGCAGTACTTC	CASSGKQGYEQYF
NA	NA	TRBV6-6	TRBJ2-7	TGTGCCAGCAGCTCGACGGGGAGCTCCTACGAGCAGTACTTC	CASSSTGSSYEQYF
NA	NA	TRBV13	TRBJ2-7	TGTGCCAGCAGCTTCAATAAACAGGGCCTTCCTTATATTTACGAGCAGTACTTC	CASSFNKQGLPYIYEQYF
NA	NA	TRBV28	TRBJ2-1	TGTGCCAGCAGTTGGCAGGGGTTTTACAATGAGCAGTTCTTC	CASSWQGFYNEQFF
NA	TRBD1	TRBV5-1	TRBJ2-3	TGCGCCAGCAGCGGGACAGTCACAGATACGCAGTATTTT	CASSGTVTDTQYF
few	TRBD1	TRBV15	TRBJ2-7	TGTGCCACCAGCAGAGATCTACCACTACAGGGGGCCTACGAGCAGTACTTC	CATSRDLPLQGAYEQYF
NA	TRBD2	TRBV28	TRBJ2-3	TGTGCCAGCAGTTATACTAGCGGGAGGCCCAGCGAGGATACGCAGTATTTT	CASSYTSGRPSEDTQYF
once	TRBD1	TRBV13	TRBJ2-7	TGTGCCAGCAGCATATATTCACAGGGGTACGAGCAGTACTTC	CASSIYSQGYEQYF
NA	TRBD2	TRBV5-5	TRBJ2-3	TGTGCCAGCAGCTTTAGGACTAGCGGGGGGGATACGCAGTATTTT	CASSFRTSGGDTQYF
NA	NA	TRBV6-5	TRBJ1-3	TGTGCCAGCAGAACCCTGGGGGAAAACACCATATATTTT	CASRTLGENTIYF
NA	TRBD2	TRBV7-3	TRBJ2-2	TGTGCCAGCAGCCGGATAGCGGGAGGGCCTAGCACCGGGGAGCTGTTTTTT	CASSRIAGGPSTGELFF
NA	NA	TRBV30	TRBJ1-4	TGTGCCTGGGGTGGAGCAGATTGGGAAAAACTGTTTTTT	CAWGGADWEKLFF
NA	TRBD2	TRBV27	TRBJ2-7	TGTGCCAGCAGTTTCGGAGCGGGGCCCTACGAGCAGTACTTC	CASSFGAGPYEQYF
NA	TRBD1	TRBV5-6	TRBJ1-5	TGTGCCAGCAGCCGACTTACAGGGGGCGATCAGCCCCAGCATTTT	CASSRLTGGDQPQHF
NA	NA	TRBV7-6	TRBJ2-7	TGTGCCAGCAGCACGGGCAGGGCCCACGAGCAGTACTTC	CASSTGRAHEQYF
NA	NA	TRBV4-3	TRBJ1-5	TGCGCCAGCAGCCAAGATTGGTCAGCTGATCAGCCCCAGCATTTT	CASSQDWSADQPQHF
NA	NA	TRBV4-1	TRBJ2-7	TGCGCCAGCAGCCAAGGCCCCGGCTACGAGCAGTACTTC	CASSQGPGYEQYF
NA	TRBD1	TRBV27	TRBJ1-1	TGTGCCAGCAGTTTATTGACAGGGGGAAGAACTGAAGCTTTCTTT	CASSLLTGGRTEAFF
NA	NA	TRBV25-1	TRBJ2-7	TGTGCCAGCAGTTCCTCCACTGGGGTAAGGTACGAGCAGTACTTC	CASSSSTGVRYEQYF
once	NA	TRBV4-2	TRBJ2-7	TGTGCCAGCAGCCAAAGACTAGGTGGCTACGAGCAGTACTTC	CASSQRLGGYEQYF
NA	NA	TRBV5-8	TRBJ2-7	TGTGCCAGCAGCTTTAGGAGGGTCTCTGGCGAGCAGTACTTC	CASSFRRVSGEQYF
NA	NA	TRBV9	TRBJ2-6	TGTGCCAGCAGCGTAGGGAACTCTGGGGCCAACGTCCTGACTTTC	CASSVGNSGANVLTF